These T cell receptor beta chains were read from a single sample in a study of T-cell memory formation after mild COVID-19. TCRdb re-called the 5' RACE reads through MiXCR, storing one row per CDR3 protein. The sample lists roughly 190,000 distinct CDR3 sequences; around 20% were seen once. Sequencing was performed on PBMCs or a T cell subset sorted from them (not recorded which). The receptors were sampled from an adult woman who had mild COVID-19 (a few samples of this study predate the infection). Cell type and time point are not known. Both conserved end residues are part of each CDR3. Fields, in order: J gene, D gene, V gene, clone size, CDR3 DNA, CDR3 protein. A D gene is named only where the DNA matches it firmly. A clone size is listed for some rows: how often the clone was seen (once, few, many), or a class if it is expanded.

TRBJ2-7	TRBD2	TRBV30	few	TGTGCCTGGAGAAAAGCGGGGTTATACGAGCAGTACTTC	CAWRKAGLYEQYF
TRBJ2-5	TRBD1	TRBV12-3/TRBV12-4	.	TGTGCCAGCAGTGGACGACAGGGAATGAGGGAGACCCAGTACTTC	CASSGRQGMRETQYF
TRBJ2-3	.	TRBV6-5	.	TGTGCCAGCAGTTACTCGGCCGGGGCAGATACGCAGTATTTT	CASSYSAGADTQYF
TRBJ2-3	.	TRBV7-9	.	TGTGCCAGCAGCTTAGTCGGGACTGGCGGGCGTCCTTACCCCACAGATACGCAGTATTTT	CASSLVGTGGRPYPTDTQYF
TRBJ2-7	.	TRBV21-1	few	TGTGCCAGCAGCATCCGGCAAATCTACGAGCAGTACTTC	CASSIRQIYEQYF
TRBJ2-3	.	TRBV11-3	.	TGTGCCAGCAGCTTAAGGTATACGCAGTATTTT	CASSLRYTQYF
TRBJ1-6	TRBD1	TRBV19	once	TGTGCCAGTAGTACCCGGGACAGCGCAAATTCACCCCTCCACTTT	CASSTRDSANSPLHF
TRBJ2-6	.	TRBV28	.	TGTGCCAGCAGTTTAAGGACCTTTGGGGTCTCTGGGGCCAACGTCCTGACTTTC	CASSLRTFGVSGANVLTF
TRBJ2-3	.	TRBV5-4	.	TGTGCCAGCAGAAATACGGGGACAGATACGCAGTATTTT	CASRNTGTDTQYF
TRBJ2-5	.	TRBV7-2	.	TGTGCCAGCAGCTTAGTACAGGTCCTAGCAGAGACCCAGTACTTC	CASSLVQVLAETQYF
TRBJ2-3	.	TRBV20-1	.	TGCAGTGCTAGTACCGGGGGAGACACAGATACGCAGTATTTT	CSASTGGDTDTQYF
TRBJ2-7	TRBD1	TRBV20-1	few	TGCAGTGCCCCCCCGGACAGGGACTCCTACGAGCAGTACTTC	CSAPPDRDSYEQYF
TRBJ2-4	TRBD2	TRBV5-1	few	TGCGCCAGCAGCCCGACTAGCGGGGGGTTCGAAAACATTCAGTACTTC	CASSPTSGGFENIQYF
TRBJ1-2	.	TRBV5-1	few	TGCGCCAGCAGCACGGACGGGAACTATGGCTACACCTTC	CASSTDGNYGYTF
TRBJ2-3	TRBD2	TRBV2	.	TGTGCCAGCAGGGGACTAGCGGATACGCAGTATTTT	CASRGLADTQYF
TRBJ2-7	TRBD1	TRBV29-1	many	TGCAGCGTTAAGCCAGGGGGCACGAGCTACGAGCAGTACTTC	CSVKPGGTSYEQYF
TRBJ2-2	.	TRBV3-1	.	TGTGCCAGCAGCCAAGGGAGGGTAACGGCCGGGGAGCTGTTTTTT	CASSQGRVTAGELFF